Below, 20 T cell receptor beta chains from the same sample are listed, as sequenced in a study of CD8+ T cells in alopecia areata. Extracted from the samples, RNA was reverse transcribed into cDNA to serve as the sequencing template. Only in-frame clones appear in the TCRdb table, and some are missing; sequencing was by immunoSEQ multiplex PCR. The table records about 180,000 clones, around 64% of them present only once. The specimen comprised CD8+ T cells sorted from blood, sampled at week 0. These receptors were taken from a human donor with alopecia areata.

The rearrangement links TRBV13 to TRBJ2-1, with D unclear. CDR1 and CDR2 (germline): PRHDT, FYEKMQ (reference sequence). Trimming left V 0 bases short and J 4 bases short, with 7 bases between. The CDR3 runs to 14 residues. The CDR3 bases are TGTGCCAGCAGCTTAGGCCCCGGGTACAATGAGCAGTTCTTC. It is translated as CASSLGPGYNEQFF.

The genes are TRBV6-1 and TRBJ2-5; TRBD2 is a possible D gene (5 bases). V was trimmed by 1 base and J by 4 bases, leaving 13 bases between them. This CDR3 has 15 amino acids. Germline CDR1 is MNHNS and CDR2 is SASEGT. CDR3 sequence reads: CASSEDSGSRETQYF. CDR3 nucleotide sequence: TGTGCCAGCAGTGAAGACAGCGGCAGTAGAGAGACCCAGTACTTC.

This sequence joins TRBV6-5 and TRBJ1-5, with a possible D match to TRBD1 (6 bases). The CDR3 contains 16 residues. V was pared by 4 bases and J by 3 bases, with 16 bases between. Germline V CDR1 and CDR2: MNHEY, SVGAGI. CDR3 in DNA: TGTGCCAGCAGTTCCGTCCTCCGGGGGGCCAATCAGCCCCAGCATTTT. It translates to CASSSVLRGANQPQHF.

The chain employs TRBV29-1 and TRBJ1-2; 9 bases agree with TRBD1. CDR1 is SQVTM, CDR2 ANQGSEA, per germline. The V gene end was trimmed by 3 bases and the J gene end by 7 bases; junction bases not matched to a gene: 6. There are 13 residues in the CDR3. The CDR3 coding sequence is TGCAGCGTTGACGGGACAGGGTATGCTGGCTACACCTTC. As protein: CSVDGTGYAGYTF.

A few counts support this clone. This rearrangement joins TRBV10-3 to TRBJ1-2, with 9 nucleotides matching TRBD1. The CDR3 covers 14 residues. Germline V CDR1 and CDR2: ENHRY, SYGVKD. After removal of 7 bases from V and 4 bases from J, the junction contained 7 bases not matched to a gene. CDR3 sequence reads: CAIKRQGDLYGYTF. The CDR3, as DNA: TGTGCCATCAAGAGACAGGGGGACCTCTATGGCTACACCTTC.

The chain links TRBV14 to TRBJ2-1; D may be TRBD2 (6 bases). V was pared by 2 bases and J by 8 bases, with 13 bases between. CDR1 is SGHDN and CDR2 is FVKESK in the germline V gene. This CDR3 is 14 amino acids long. For the CDR3, the DNA is TGTGCCAGCAGCCAATCGGGACTCCGCGATGAGCAGTTCTTC. This translates into CASSQSGLRDEQFF.

This clone was found a few times. The chain has TRBV29-1 and TRBJ2-3, with 7 bases that match TRBD2. Looked up from germline, CDR1 is SQVTM and CDR2 is ANQGSEA. This CDR3 has 16 residues. J lost 4 bases, V lost 2 bases, and 12 bases had no gene match. CDR3 nucleotides: TGCAGCGTTGAACTTCGGCAGGGAGGGGAGGCAGATACGCAGTATTTT. The encoded protein is CSVELRQGGEADTQYF.

The chain carries TRBV4-1 and TRBJ1-5, with no clear D. From germline, CDR1 is MGHRA and CDR2 YSYEKL. CDR3 size: 15 residues. The ends were cut back, 6 bases at V and 2 bases at J, with 14 bases in the middle. For the CDR3, the DNA is TGCGCCAGCAGTCCCCGCCGGGCGGGCAATCAGCCCCAGCATTTT. Translation gives CASSPRRAGNQPQHF.

The chain employs TRBV19 and TRBJ2-7; possibly TRBD1 or TRBD2 for D (6 bases each). Germline lookup yields CDR1 LNHDA and CDR2 SQIVND (reference sequence). The CDR3 runs 12 residues. V lost 6 bases to trimming and J lost 4 bases, with 10 bases between them. For the CDR3, the DNA is TGTGCCAGTAGAGGGGGGAGGTACGAGCAGTACTTC. Translating it yields CASRGGRYEQYF.

V gene TRBV19 combines with J gene TRBJ2-3; the match to TRBD2 covers 15 bases. This CDR3 is 16 amino acids long. V lost 4 bases, J lost 4 bases, and 3 bases stayed unmatched. Germline CDR1 reads LNHDA; CDR2 reads SQIVND (reference sequence). The CDR3: CASSTGLAGGADTQYF. CDR3 DNA sequence: TGTGCCAGTAGTACCGGACTAGCGGGGGGGGCAGATACGCAGTATTTT.

The chain uses TRBV2 and TRBJ2-5; D possibly corresponds to TRBD2 (6 bases). The germline CDR1 and CDR2 sequences are SNHLY and FYNNEI. The CDR3 has 14 amino acids. The V end lost 2 bases, the J end lost 2 bases, and 9 bases lay between the germline ends. In DNA, the CDR3 is TGTGCCAGCAGTGAATGGGCGGGGCAAGAGACCCAGTACTTC. Encoded protein: CASSEWAGQETQYF. Together with reference TRBV2 and TRBJ2-5, the CDR3 gives the full variable domain: EPEVTQTPSHQVTQMGQEVILRCVPISNHLYFYWYRQILGQKVEFLVSFYNNEISEKSEIFDDQFSVERPDGSNFTLKIRSTKLEDSAMYFCASSEWAGQETQYFGPGTRLLVL.

The chain employs TRBV30 and TRBJ2-5, with 9 bases lining up with TRBD2. CDR1 and CDR2 from the germline V gene are GTSNPN and SVGIG (reference sequence). Trimming cost V 5 bases and J 6 bases; bases outside gene matches: 10. This CDR3 has 14 amino acids. The CDR3 reads CAWGLRGGQKTQYF. In DNA, the CDR3 is TGTGCCTGGGGGCTGCGGGGGGGCCAGAAGACCCAGTACTTC.

The V gene is TRBV5-1, the J gene TRBJ2-5; 10 bases match TRBD1. V shed 4 bases, J shed 5 bases, and the junction held 8 bases outside the gene matches. The CDR3 runs to 15 residues. Germline values: CDR1 SGHRS, CDR2 YFSETQ. The CDR3, as DNA: TGCGCCAGCAGCGTAGGGACAGGGGTTGGGGAGACCCAGTACTTC. It is translated as CASSVGTGVGETQYF.

V is TRBV7-9 and J is TRBJ2-7; D call uncertain. V lost 0 bases to trimming and J lost 3 bases, with 3 bases between them. This CDR3 contains 12 residues. Looked up from germline, CDR1 is SEHNR and CDR2 is FQNEAQ (reference sequence). CDR3: CASSLADYEQYF. In DNA, the CDR3 is TGTGCCAGCAGCTTAGCTGACTACGAGCAGTACTTC.

The J gene is TRBJ2-4, the V gene TRBV5-6; D is unresolved. The CDR3 loop spans 14 amino acids. Germline V gives CDR1 SGHDT, CDR2 YYEEEE. V lost 2 bases and J lost 0, with 6 bases in between. CDR3 bases: TGTGCCAGCAGCTTAGGTATAGCCAAAAACATTCAGTACTTC. This codes for CASSLGIAKNIQYF. Complete variable domain (other parts from reference TRBV5-6 and TRBJ2-4): DAGVTQSPTHLIKTRGQQVTLRCSPKSGHDTVSWYQQALGQGPQFIFQYYEEEERQRGNFPDRFSGHQFPNYSSELNVNALLLGDSALYLCASSLGIAKNIQYFGAGTRLSVL.

The chain uses TRBV6-5 and TRBJ1-2; 8 positions agree with TRBD1. The CDR3 totals 14 residues. Losses at the gene ends were 6 bases for V and 4 bases for J; bases not matched to a gene: 7. Germline V gene lookup returns CDR1 MNHEY and CDR2 SVGAGI. The CDR3 sequence is CASSRRGQGYGYTF. The CDR3 nucleotides are TGTGCCAGCAGCCGACGCGGACAGGGCTATGGCTACACCTTC.

The gene calls are TRBV27 and TRBJ2-7; TRBD2 might be the D (5 bases). Between the trimmed V and J ends, which lost 3 bases and 4 bases, there was a span of 16 bases. The CDR3 is made up of 15 amino acids. Germline V lookup: CDR1 MNHEY, CDR2 SMNVEV (reference sequence). The CDR3 region has the DNA TGTGCCAGCAGTTTGGCCCGGGGTTCCCGGTACGAGCAGTACTTC. It codes for CASSLARGSRYEQYF.

The V and J genes are TRBV13 and TRBJ2-1; 10 nucleotides agree with TRBD2. The V gene end was trimmed by 3 bases and the J gene end by 3 bases; junction bases not matched to a gene: 2. Germline V gene lookup returns CDR1 PRHDT and CDR2 FYEKMQ (reference sequence). This CDR3 spans 15 amino acids. The CDR3 sequence: CASSFASGGYNEQFF. In DNA, the CDR3 is TGTGCCAGCAGCTTTGCTAGCGGGGGCTACAATGAGCAGTTCTTC.

The table lists this clone with a few counts. V is TRBV5-1 and J is TRBJ2-3, with 8 positions matching TRBD1. CDR1 is SGHRS, CDR2 YFSETQ, per germline. J lost 2 bases, V lost 4 bases, and 6 bases had no gene match. This CDR3 contains 15 residues. The CDR3: CASSDDRGPTDTQYF. CDR3 sequence (DNA): TGCGCCAGCAGCGATGACAGGGGACCCACAGATACGCAGTATTTT.

This rearrangement joins TRBV9 to TRBJ2-2, with 8 bases lining up with TRBD1. The CDR3 has 15 amino acids. Germline V CDR1 and CDR2: SGDLS, YYNGEE. V dropped 7 bases and J dropped 2; count of bases not matched to a gene: 7. Here the CDR3 DNA reads TGTGCCAGCCGAACAGGGGGAACTAACACCGGGGAGCTGTTTTTT. Protein sequence: CASRTGGTNTGELFF.